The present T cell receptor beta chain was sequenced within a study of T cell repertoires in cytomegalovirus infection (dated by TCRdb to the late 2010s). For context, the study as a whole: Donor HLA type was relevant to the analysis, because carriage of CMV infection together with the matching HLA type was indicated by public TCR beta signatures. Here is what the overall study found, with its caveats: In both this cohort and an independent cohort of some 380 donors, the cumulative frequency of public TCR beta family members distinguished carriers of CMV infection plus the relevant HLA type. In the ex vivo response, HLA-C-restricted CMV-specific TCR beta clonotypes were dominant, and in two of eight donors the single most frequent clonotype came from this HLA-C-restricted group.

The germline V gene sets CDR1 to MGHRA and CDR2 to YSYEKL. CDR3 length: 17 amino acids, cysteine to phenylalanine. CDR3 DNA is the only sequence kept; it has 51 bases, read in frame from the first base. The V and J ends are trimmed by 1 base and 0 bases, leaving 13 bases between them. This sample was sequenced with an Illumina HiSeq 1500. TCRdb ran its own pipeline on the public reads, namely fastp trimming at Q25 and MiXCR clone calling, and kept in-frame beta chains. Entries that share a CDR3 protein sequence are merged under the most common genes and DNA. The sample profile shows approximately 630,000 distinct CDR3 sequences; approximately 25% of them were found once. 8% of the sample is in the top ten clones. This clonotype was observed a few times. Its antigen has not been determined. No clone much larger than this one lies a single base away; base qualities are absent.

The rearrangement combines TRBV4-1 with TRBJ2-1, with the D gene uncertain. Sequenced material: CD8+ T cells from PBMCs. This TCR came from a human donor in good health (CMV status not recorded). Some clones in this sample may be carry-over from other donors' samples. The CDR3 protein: CASSQVWQDSSYNEQFF. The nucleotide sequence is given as TGCGCCAGCAGCCAAGTATGGCAGGATAGCTCCTACAATGAGCAGTTCTTC.